The 9 T cell receptor beta chains presented below share a single source sample, sequenced in a study of control samples from healthy donors and cancer patients. The repertoire was sequenced with immunoSEQ multiplex PCR; TCRdb's copy has only in-frame clones and lacks some. The sample carries 110,000 to 150,000 clones, around 90% recorded once. The specimen sequenced was blood. These receptors originate from a man under 40 in good health.

The chain uses TRBV6-5 and TRBJ2-3, with no clear D. Germline-derived CDR1 and CDR2 are MNHEY and SVGAGI. This CDR3 spans 12 amino acids. V dropped 7 bases and J dropped 0 bases, with 5 bases sitting between them. CDR3 sequence reads: CASTKSTDTQYF. The CDR3 DNA reads TGTGCCAGCACAAAAAGCACAGATACGCAGTATTTT.

V gene TRBV27 combines with J gene TRBJ2-2, with 9 bases identical to TRBD1. This CDR3 is 15 amino acids long. Germline V gives CDR1 MNHEY, CDR2 SMNVEV (reference sequence). The J segment lost 4 bases and the V segment lost 5 bases, leaving 5 bases of the junction unmatched. The CDR3 loop is CASSELTGGTGELFF. The CDR3 DNA follows: TGTGCCAGCAGTGAGTTGACAGGGGGCACCGGGGAGCTGTTTTTT.

In this sample, this clone turned up a few times. The chain is built from TRBV4-3 and TRBJ1-1, with 7 positions matching TRBD1. V dropped 0 bases and J dropped 4; count of bases not matched to a gene: 5. The length of the CDR3 is 15 residues. The V gene's germline CDR1 is LGHNA and CDR2 YSLEER. The CDR3 here is CASSQDPAGGTEAFF. In DNA form, the CDR3 reads TGCGCCAGCAGCCAAGATCCGGCAGGGGGCACTGAAGCTTTCTTT.

The table lists this clone with a few counts. This rearrangement joins TRBV6-5 to TRBJ2-2; TRBD2 agrees at 7 bases. CDR3 length: 14 residues. The J segment lost 4 bases and the V segment lost 6 bases, leaving 5 bases of the junction unmatched. Germline assignment: CDR1 MNHEY and CDR2 SVGAGI. The CDR3 loop reads CASRQTSFTGELFF. The DNA for the CDR3 is TGTGCCAGCAGGCAGACTAGCTTCACCGGGGAGCTGTTTTTT.

V is TRBV6-2 or TRBV6-3 and J is TRBJ1-2, with TRBD1 as a possible D gene (6 bases). The CDR3 covers 15 residues. V was trimmed by 0 bases and J by 5 bases, leaving 13 bases between them. The germline V gene encodes CDR1 MNHEY and CDR2 SVGEGT. The CDR3 protein is CASSYSHREGYGYTF. CDR3 DNA: TGTGCCAGCAGTTACTCGCACAGGGAGGGTTATGGCTACACCTTC.

The CDR3 sequence is CASSFSGQGSEQYF. The CDR3 DNA reads as TGTGCCAGCAGCTTTAGTGGACAGGGCTCCGAGCAGTACTTC. V is TRBV14 and J is TRBJ2-7; TRBD1 agrees at 8 bases. Trimming at V came to 5 bases and at J to 6 bases, leaving 9 bases not matched to a gene. CDR3 size: 14 residues. Per the germline V gene, CDR1 is SGHDN and CDR2 is FVKESK.

The chain is built from TRBV5-8 and TRBJ2-4, with D possibly matching TRBD2 (5 bases). V was clipped by 3 bases and J by 7 bases, with 17 bases between them. The length of the CDR3 is 15 residues. CDR1 SGHTS and CDR2 YDEGEE come from the germline V gene. CDR3 sequence (DNA): TGTGCCAGCAGCTCCAGCCCCGCGACGGGGAACATTCAGTACTTC. Amino acid sequence: CASSSSPATGNIQYF. Combining the CDR3 with reference TRBV5-8 and TRBJ2-4 gives the whole variable domain EAGVTQSPTHLIKTRGQQATLRCSPISGHTSVYWYQQALGLGLQFLLWYDEGEERNRGNFPPRFSGRQFPNYSSELNVNALELEDSALYLCASSSSPATGNIQYFGAGTRLSVL.

In the case of this clone: One end of the junction is discordant with germline, which a read error may explain. V gene TRBV3-1 (or the pseudogene TRBV3-2) combines with J gene TRBJ1-4; TRBD1 agrees at 7 bases. CDR3 length: 12 amino acids. CDR1 and CDR2 (germline): LGHDT, YNNKEL (reference sequence). The CDR3: CASSQRGPLANF. CDR3 sequence (DNA): TGTGCCAGCAGCCAGAGGGGGCCTCTTGCGAATTTT.

This rearrangement joins TRBV19 to TRBJ2-2, with D possibly called TRBD1 or TRBD2 (5 bases each). The CDR3 contains 15 residues. Trimming removed 4 bases at V and 4 bases at J, with 13 bases between. Germline lookup yields CDR1 LNHDA and CDR2 SQIVND (reference sequence). The CDR3 DNA is TGTGCCAGTAGTACCCAGCGGACAATCACCGGGGAGCTGTTTTTT. The encoded protein is CASSTQRTITGELFF.